The sequence of this TCR beta chain was determined in a study of molecular identifiers for immune sequencing clone quantification. General study points: Highly expanded clone sizes could be underestimated through barcode sharing by identical TCR molecules. Under 1% of molecules in naive cells, but over 97% of effector molecules, belonged to clones above 20 RNA copies.

Sorting selected naive CD8 T cells with a CD8+CD4-CCR7+CD45RA+ phenotype. This clonotype occurred many times. Its antigen remains unknown. The CDR3 sequence is 17 residues long. The V and J ends lost 1 base and 3 bases, in that order; junction bases with no gene match: 11. Looked up from germline, CDR1 is SEHNR and CDR2 is FQNEAQ (reference sequence). Methods described previously were used for bulk TCR libraries, and listed TCR primers were applied. Using its own MiXCR run on the PCR reads, TCRdb lists one record per CDR3 protein. The repertoire holds under 650,000 distinct CDR3 sequences, with 15% to 20% as singletons.

The chain combines TRBV7-9 with TRBJ1-1; 7 bases are a match to TRBD1. This receptor was taken from a human donor in good health. Some libraries in this study had Jurkat cell RNA spiked in. Sequencing was done on a sample of naive CD8+ T cells from blood, with Jurkat cell RNA spiked in. Noted subset: FACS-sorted CD8+CD4-CCR7+CD45RA+ naive T cells. The CDR3 is CASSLVSGTAGYTEAFF. The CDR3 nucleotides are TGTGCCAGCAGCTTAGTATCCGGGACAGCGGGGTACACTGAAGCTTTCTTT. Filled out from reference TRBV7-9 and TRBJ1-1, the complete variable domain reads DTGVSQNPRHKITKRGQNVTFRCDPISEHNRLYWYRQTLGQGPEFLTYFQNEAQLEKSRLLSDRFSAERPKGSFSTLEIQRTEQGDSAMYLCASSLVSGTAGYTEAFFGQGTRLTVV.